This TCR beta chain was sequenced for a study of monozygotic twins with inflammatory bowel disease. Study outcomes and limitations: Whether twins were concordant or discordant made no difference to repertoire similarity, possibly from limited power.

Concerning this clonotype itself: The antigen is not known.

Template switching incorporated UMIs with a 6-nucleotide sample barcode. Two nested PCRs, run for roughly 15 and 9 cycles, were applied to TCRalpha and TCRbeta cDNA. TCRdb reprocessed the 5' RACE reads; each CDR3 protein has one entry and no DNA is given. In total, the table holds about 210,000 distinct CDR3 sequences. The CDR3 is made up of 14 amino acids. Germline CDR1 is SNHLY and CDR2 is FYNNEI. The TCR was taken from a human donor with ulcerative colitis or Crohn's disease, or a healthy co-twin of an affected twin (not recorded which). The gene calls are TRBV2 and TRBJ2-1; the D call of TRBD2 rests on TCRdb alone, since no DNA is present to check it. Specimen: blood. This CDR3 reads CASSVLRGNSEQFF.